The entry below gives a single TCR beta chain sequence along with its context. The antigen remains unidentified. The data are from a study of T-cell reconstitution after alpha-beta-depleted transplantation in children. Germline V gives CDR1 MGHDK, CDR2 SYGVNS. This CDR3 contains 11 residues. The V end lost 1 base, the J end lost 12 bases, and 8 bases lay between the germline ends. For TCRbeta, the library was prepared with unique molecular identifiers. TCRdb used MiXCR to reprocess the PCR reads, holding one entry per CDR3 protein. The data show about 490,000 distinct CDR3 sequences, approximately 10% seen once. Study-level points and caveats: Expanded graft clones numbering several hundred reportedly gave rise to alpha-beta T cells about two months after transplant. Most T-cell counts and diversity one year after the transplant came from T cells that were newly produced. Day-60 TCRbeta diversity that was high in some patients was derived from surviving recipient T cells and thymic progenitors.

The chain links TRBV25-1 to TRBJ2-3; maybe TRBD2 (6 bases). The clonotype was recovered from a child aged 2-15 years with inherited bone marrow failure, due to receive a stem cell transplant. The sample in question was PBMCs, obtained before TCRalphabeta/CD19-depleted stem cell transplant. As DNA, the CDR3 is TGTGCCAGCAGTGAATCTGGACTACAGTATTTT. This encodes CASSESGLQYF.